A single sample gave rise to the 17 T cell receptor beta chains below, sequenced in a study of cytomegalovirus exposure and HLA in healthy donors. The PCR employed 60 Vbeta primers together with 13 Jbeta primers. Only in-frame clones appear in the TCRdb table, and some are missing; sequencing was by immunoSEQ multiplex PCR. Of fewer than 150,000 clones listed, roughly 80% are singletons. Input material: PBMCs. Receptors were obtained from a young man in good health and CMV-seronegative.

This CDR3 reads CASSQDISREQYF. The CDR3 DNA reads as TGTGCCAGCAGCCAAGATATATCACGGGAGCAGTACTTC. The V and J genes are TRBV14 and TRBJ2-7; D gene ambiguous. The CDR3 sequence is 13 residues long. Trimming shortened V by 0 bases and J by 7 bases, and 10 bases separated the two germline ends. The V gene's germline CDR1 is SGHDN and CDR2 FVKESK.

The chain links TRBV7-2 to TRBJ2-5; 7 nucleotides line up with TRBD2. CDR1 and CDR2 from the germline V gene are SGHTA and FQGNSA. The CDR3 covers 14 residues. V gave up 5 bases and J gave up 3 bases; unmatched junction bases: 6. For the CDR3, the DNA is TGTGCCAGCAGCCCCTGGACTAGTGAAGAGACCCAGTACTTC. Translating gives CASSPWTSEETQYF.

The sample holds one count of this clone. This sequence joins TRBV18 and TRBJ1-1; D is possibly TRBD1 (5 bases). The V and J ends lost 4 bases and 5 bases respectively, with 14 bases between them. The CDR3 spans 14 residues. Germline V CDR1 and CDR2: KGHSH, LQKENI. CDR3 amino acids: CASSQAQGQTEAFF. The CDR3, as DNA: TGTGCCAGCTCACAGGCGCAGGGTCAAACTGAAGCTTTCTTT.

The sample holds one count of this clone. The chain links TRBV29-1 to TRBJ2-7; a weak D match, TRBD1 (6 bases). The CDR3 sequence is 13 residues long. Between the trimmed V and J ends, which lost 4 bases and 1 base, there was a span of 11 bases. The V gene's germline CDR1 is SQVTM and CDR2 ANQGSEA. This CDR3 reads CSVGDTSSYEQYF. The CDR3 DNA is TGCAGCGTTGGGGACACCTCTTCCTACGAGCAGTACTTC.

This chain links TRBV28 with TRBJ1-5; D not certain. The CDR3 length is 13 residues. Deletions cut 7 bases from V and 9 bases from J, with 16 bases between. The V gene's germline CDR1 is MDHEN and CDR2 SYDVKM. CDR3 in DNA: TGTGCCAGCACGAGGGAGGGCAGTCTGCCCCAGCATTTT. As protein: CASTREGSLPQHF.

This sequence joins TRBV10-2 and TRBJ1-1, with D uncertain. Trimming left V 9 bases short and J 2 bases short, with 10 bases between. CDR3 length: 12 residues. CDR1 is WSHSY and CDR2 is SAAADI in the germline V gene. The CDR3 region has the DNA TGCGCCAGTAATCGGGGTAACACTGAAGCTTTCTTT. This translates into CASNRGNTEAFF.

The chain carries TRBV7-9 and TRBJ1-4, with TRBD1 as a possible D gene (6 bases). Germline lookup yields CDR1 SEHNR and CDR2 FQNEAQ (reference sequence). The CDR3 sequence is 15 residues long. The V end was cut by 5 bases, the J end by 7 bases, with 17 bases between. CDR3 sequence (DNA): TGTGCCAGCAGCCCAGGGGCAGGGATGGGTGAAAAACTGTTTTTT. Encoded protein: CASSPGAGMGEKLFF.

V is TRBV28 and J is TRBJ1-1; 10 bases are a match to TRBD1. Germline V gene lookup returns CDR1 MDHEN and CDR2 SYDVKM. The V and J ends lost 7 bases and 4 bases, in that order; junction bases with no gene match: 12. The length of the CDR3 is 16 residues. The CDR3 region is CASTSPTGGSTTEAFF. The DNA for the CDR3 is TGTGCCAGCACATCGCCGACAGGGGGCTCGACCACTGAAGCTTTCTTT.

This clone was detected only a few times. V gene TRBV6-6 combines with J gene TRBJ1-4; a weak D match, TRBD1 (5 bases). V was cut by 4 bases and J by 8 bases, with 14 bases left in between. The CDR3 is made up of 14 amino acids. CDR1 and CDR2 (germline): MNHNY, SVGAGI (reference sequence). The CDR3 spells CASSFRDSREKLFF. In nucleotides, the CDR3 is TGTGCCAGCAGTTTCCGGGACTCGAGAGAAAAACTGTTTTTT.

This chain uses TRBV5-4 with TRBJ2-2; TRBD1 agrees at 11 bases. CDR1 SGHNT and CDR2 YYREEE come from the germline V gene (reference sequence). Unmatched junction bases numbered 8, after V lost 6 bases and J lost 4 bases. There are 16 residues in the CDR3. In DNA, the CDR3 is TGTGCCAGCACCCATCCCGGGACAGGGGGCACCGGGGAGCTGTTTTTT. Its translation: CASTHPGTGGTGELFF.

The chain joins TRBV10-3 to TRBJ2-1; 9 bases match TRBD1. Germline assignment: CDR1 ENHRY and CDR2 SYGVKD. The CDR3 is 18 residues long. Losses at the gene ends were 3 bases for V and 1 base for J; bases not matched to a gene: 10. This CDR3 is CAISEFLTGGTSYNEQFF. Here the CDR3 DNA reads TGTGCCATCAGTGAATTTTTGACAGGGGGTACTTCCTACAATGAGCAGTTCTTC.

CDR3 loop: CASIFDREVQPQHF. The CDR3 DNA reads TGTGCCAGCATATTCGACAGGGAGGTTCAGCCCCAGCATTTT. This chain joins TRBV6-1 and TRBJ1-5, with TRBD1 matching over 7 bases. The CDR3 consists of 14 residues. Germline trimming cut 7 bases from V and 6 bases from J; bases unmatched to any gene: 9. From germline, CDR1 is MNHNS and CDR2 SASEGT.

The chain uses TRBV12-5 and TRBJ1-2; weak D call: TRBD1 (6 bases). There are 16 residues in the CDR3. V shed 2 bases and J shed 1 base, with 14 bases lying between them. Germline CDR1 LGHNT, CDR2 FRNRAP. DNA of the CDR3: TGTGCTAGTGGTTTGTGGACAGAGGATCATAACTATGGCTACACCTTC. Translating gives CASGLWTEDHNYGYTF.

This chain uses TRBV7-8 with TRBJ1-1; D may be TRBD1 (6 bases). Per germline, CDR1 SGHVS and CDR2 FQNEAQ. Trimming left V 4 bases short and J 0 bases short, with 12 bases between. The CDR3 is 15 residues long. The CDR3 DNA reads as TGTGCCAGCAGCTGGTACAGGGATCTGAACACTGAAGCTTTCTTT. Its protein is CASSWYRDLNTEAFF.

CDR3 sequence (DNA): TGTGCCAGCAGCCCCGTCGGTCCAGATACGCAGTATTTT. As protein: CASSPVGPDTQYF. This chain links TRBV5-6 with TRBJ2-3, with D uncertain. CDR1 is SGHDT and CDR2 is YYEEEE in the germline V gene. The CDR3 contains 13 residues. V was clipped by 4 bases and J by 4 bases, with 10 bases between them.

The V call is TRBV5-1, the J call TRBJ2-7; D gene uncertain. Germline V gives CDR1 SGHRS, CDR2 YFSETQ. This CDR3 region has 15 residues. Trimming pared 5 bases from V and 6 bases from J, leaving 21 bases between. This CDR3 is CASSSSPALDGEQYF. Here the CDR3 DNA reads TGCGCCAGCAGTTCCTCGCCAGCCCTAGACGGCGAGCAGTACTTC.

With respect to this clone: The same CDR3 can be traced to other DNA sequences in this sample. The V gene is TRBV15, the J gene TRBJ2-5; 7 nucleotides align to TRBD2. Germline-derived CDR1 and CDR2 are LNHNV and YYDKDF (reference sequence). The CDR3 loop spans 14 amino acids. With 0 bases clipped from V and 5 bases from J, the junction kept 3 bases outside the gene matches. The CDR3 loop is CATSRDRGEETQYF. The DNA for the CDR3 is TGTGCCACCAGCAGAGATCGGGGGGAGGAGACCCAGTACTTC.